The present T cell receptor beta chain was sequenced within a study of cytomegalovirus exposure and HLA in healthy donors. General study points: As immune exposure information, only CMV serostatus was available.

PCR was performed using 60 Vbeta and 13 Jbeta primers. Generated by immunoSEQ multiplex PCR, the TCRdb table keeps only in-frame clones and is missing some. The sample consists of 200,000 to 250,000 clones, 75% to 90% of them appearing once. The J segment lost 3 bases and the V segment lost 5 bases, leaving 14 bases of the junction unmatched. The CDR3 runs to 18 residues. Notes on this clone: The target antigen is unknown.

J is TRBJ1-4 and V is TRBV23-1; 8 nucleotides align to TRBD1. TRBV23-1 is an open reading frame whose function is uncertain. This receptor was obtained from a boy between 2 and 15 years old in good health and CMV-seronegative. Sequencing was done on a sample of PBMCs. The CDR3 sequence: CASSARTGRFWANEKLFF. The DNA of the CDR3 is TGCGCCAGCAGTGCCCGGACAGGGAGATTTTGGGCTAATGAAAAACTGTTTTTT.